These 22 T cell receptor beta chains were all obtained from the same sample, sequenced in a study of cytomegalovirus exposure and HLA in healthy donors. Assay used: immunoSEQ multiplex PCR; TCRdb lists only in-frame clones, some missing. The table has 150,000 to 200,000 clones, 85% seen once. Sequenced material: PBMCs. The receptors here all came from a man aged 18-30 years in good health and CMV-seropositive.

The chain has TRBV30 and TRBJ2-7, with no clear D. The CDR3 has 13 amino acids. In germline, CDR1 is GTSNPN, CDR2 SVGIG (reference sequence). Trimming removed 4 bases from V and 0 bases from J, with 10 bases in between. CDR3 loop: CAWTGPDSYEQYF. The CDR3, as DNA: TGTGCCTGGACAGGCCCGGACTCCTACGAGCAGTACTTC.

For the CDR3, the DNA is TGTGCCAGCTTAGGTAGCGCTCCTGAAGCTTTCTTT. Protein product: CASLGSAPEAFF. The gene calls are TRBV2 and TRBJ1-1, with D unclear. With 8 bases removed from V and 6 bases from J, the gap between germline ends came to 13 bases. The CDR3 length is 12 residues. Germline V lookup: CDR1 SNHLY, CDR2 FYNNEI.

The gene calls are TRBV29-1 and TRBJ2-1, with 7 bases that match TRBD2. The CDR3 covers 14 residues. Looked up from germline, CDR1 is SQVTM and CDR2 is ANQGSEA. V lost 6 bases, J lost 7 bases, and 12 bases stayed unmatched. The CDR3 sequence is CSVSGTIPGNEQFF. The CDR3 DNA is TGCAGCGTCTCCGGGACTATTCCTGGAAATGAGCAGTTCTTC.

The rearrangement uses TRBV15 and TRBJ1-2; maybe TRBD1 (5 bases). This CDR3 has 15 residues. Trimming left V 1 base short and J 4 bases short, with 13 bases between. Germline values: CDR1 LNHNV, CDR2 YYDKDF (reference sequence). CDR3 nucleotides: TGTGCCACCAGCAGAGTTAGGCGGGGGAGCTATGGCTACACCTTC. Residues: CATSRVRRGSYGYTF.

The V and J genes are TRBV9 and TRBJ2-1, with D perhaps TRBD1 (6 bases). This CDR3 has 19 residues. V lost 3 bases to trimming and J lost 2 bases, with 24 bases between them. CDR1 and CDR2 from the germline V gene are SGDLS and YYNGEE. The CDR3 nucleotides read TGTGCCAGCAGCGGAGGACTCCGGGACAACGAAATTACCTACAATGAGCAGTTCTTC. Its protein is CASSGGLRDNEITYNEQFF.

The chain links TRBV10-3 to TRBJ1-2, with D possibly TRBD1 on 5 matching bases. From germline, CDR1 is ENHRY and CDR2 SYGVKD. The CDR3 is 15 amino acids. Between the trimmed V and J ends, which lost 0 bases and 0 bases, there was a span of 8 bases. The CDR3 DNA sequence: TGTGCCATCAGTGAGTCCCTGACAGCTAACTATGGCTACACCTTC. It encodes CAISESLTANYGYTF.

The CDR3 nucleotides read TGTGCCAGCAGCTTAGAGGGAGGCCCCTTTTACGAGCAGTACTTC. Translating gives CASSLEGGPFYEQYF. This sequence joins TRBV7-9 and TRBJ2-7, with D perhaps TRBD2 (6 bases). This CDR3 is 15 amino acids long. From germline, CDR1 is SEHNR and CDR2 FQNEAQ (reference sequence). V lost 1 base and J lost 4, with 14 bases in between. Filled out from reference TRBV7-9 and TRBJ2-7, the complete variable domain reads DTGVSQNPRHKITKRGQNVTFRCDPISEHNRLYWYRQTLGQGPEFLTYFQNEAQLEKSRLLSDRFSAERPKGSFSTLEIQRTEQGDSAMYLCASSLEGGPFYEQYFGPGTRLTVT.

This clone turned up a few times. The CDR3 bases are TGTGCCAGCAGTGTATCGGGACAATCGTATGTTTTGTATAGCAATCAGCCCCAGCATTTT. This gives the protein CASSVSGQSYVLYSNQPQHF. V usage is TRBV6-1 and J usage is TRBJ1-5, with a weak D call TRBD1 (6 bases). Trimming shortened V by 4 bases and J by 0 bases, and 25 bases separated the two germline ends. This CDR3 is built from 20 residues. CDR1 is MNHNS, CDR2 SASEGT, per germline.

CDR3 region: CAISDRGDGYTF. In DNA form, the CDR3 reads TGTGCCATCAGTGACAGGGGGGATGGCTACACCTTC. The chain links TRBV10-3 to TRBJ1-2; 7 bases line up with TRBD1. V was clipped by 3 bases and J by 6 bases; unmatched bases: 1. This CDR3 is built from 12 residues. CDR1 ENHRY and CDR2 SYGVKD come from the germline V gene.

V usage is TRBV7-3 and J usage is TRBJ1-2, with 8 bases matching TRBD1. CDR1 SGHTA and CDR2 FQGTGA come from the germline V gene. This CDR3 region has 13 residues. V gave up 6 bases and J gave up 6 bases; unmatched junction bases: 6. CDR3 loop: CASRLTGADGYTF. CDR3 DNA: TGTGCCAGCAGGTTGACAGGGGCGGATGGCTACACCTTC.

This clone was seen a handful of times. The CDR3 coding sequence is TGTGCCAGCAGTGAAGCAGCCAGGGTGGGCACCGGGGAGCTGTTTTTT. Protein sequence: CASSEAARVGTGELFF. J is TRBJ2-2 and V is TRBV2, with a tentative D call TRBD1 (5 bases). Germline V gene sequence: CDR1 SNHLY, CDR2 FYNNEI. The CDR3 has 16 amino acids. Trimming stripped 0 bases from V and 4 bases from J, with 12 bases between.

The rearrangement links TRBV6-1 to TRBJ1-2; 9 nucleotides align to TRBD1. The CDR3 totals 14 residues. V was clipped by 5 bases and J by 6 bases; unmatched bases: 7. CDR1 is MNHNS, CDR2 SASEGT, per germline. The CDR3 here is CASSQDRGVDGYTF. CDR3 DNA sequence: TGTGCCAGCAGTCAGGACAGGGGAGTGGATGGCTACACCTTC.

The chain joins TRBV5-6 to TRBJ1-6, with 7 bases aligning to TRBD1. Trimming took 0 bases from V and 9 from J; bases not matched to a gene: 6. CDR3 length: 15 amino acids. Germline CDR1 reads SGHDT; CDR2 reads YYEEEE. The CDR3 DNA sequence: TGTGCCAGCAGCTTGGCGGACAGGTTGGCTTCACCCCTCCACTTT. It specifies CASSLADRLASPLHF. Complete variable domain (other parts from reference TRBV5-6 and TRBJ1-6): DAGVTQSPTHLIKTRGQQVTLRCSPKSGHDTVSWYQQALGQGPQFIFQYYEEEERQRGNFPDRFSGHQFPNYSSELNVNALLLGDSALYLCASSLADRLASPLHFGNGTRLTVT.

The V call is TRBV5-1, the J call TRBJ2-1; no definite D call. Germline V gene data show CDR1 as SGHRS and CDR2 as YFSETQ. This CDR3 spans 15 amino acids. The V gene lost 1 base and the J gene lost 4 bases, with 12 bases spanning the gap. CDR3 protein: CASSLQTQLYNEQFF. The CDR3 DNA sequence: TGCGCCAGCAGCTTGCAGACACAGCTATACAATGAGCAGTTCTTC.

The chain is built from TRBV11-2 and TRBJ2-7; 8 positions match TRBD2. CDR1 and CDR2 from the germline V gene are SGHAT and FQNNGV. The ends lost 2 bases at V and 4 bases at J; junction bases unmatched: 10. This CDR3 region has 16 residues. The CDR3 reads CASSLLVGGEGYEQYF. In nucleotides, the CDR3 is TGTGCCAGCAGCTTACTGGTCGGGGGGGAGGGGTACGAGCAGTACTTC.

The CDR3 loop is CASSLVSVNEQFF. In DNA form, the CDR3 reads TGTGCCAGCAGCTTAGTGTCAGTGAATGAGCAGTTCTTC. This rearrangement joins TRBV7-2 to TRBJ2-1; D gene uncertain. V was cut by 1 base and J by 7 bases, with 8 bases left in between. The CDR3 consists of 13 residues. Germline V gene data show CDR1 as SGHTA and CDR2 as FQGNSA. The full variable domain, rest sourced from reference TRBV7-2 and TRBJ2-1, is GAGVSQSPSNKVTEKGKDVELRCDPISGHTALYWYRQSLGQGLEFLIYFQGNSAPDKSGLPSDRFSAERTGGSVSTLTIQRTQQEDSAVYLCASSLVSVNEQFFGPGTRLTVL.

The chain combines TRBV9 with TRBJ1-1, with 11 bases matching TRBD1. Losses at the gene ends were 3 bases for V and 1 base for J; bases not matched to a gene: 11. The germline CDR1 and CDR2 sequences are SGDLS and YYNGEE. There are 18 residues in the CDR3. CDR3 sequence: CASSARAGTGGKNTEAFF. The CDR3 coding sequence is TGTGCCAGCAGCGCACGTGCCGGGACAGGGGGTAAGAACACTGAAGCTTTCTTT.

V usage is TRBV5-1 and J usage is TRBJ1-3; D is unclear. CDR1 SGHRS and CDR2 YFSETQ come from the germline V gene. This CDR3 has 16 amino acids. V was cut by 0 bases and J by 3 bases, with 13 bases left in between. Here the CDR3 reads CASSLEWGGGGNTIYF. CDR3 bases: TGCGCCAGCAGCTTGGAATGGGGAGGAGGTGGAAACACCATATATTTT.

The V call is TRBV18, the J call TRBJ2-7, with 8 bases aligning to TRBD1. Trimming took 8 bases from V and 4 from J; bases not matched to a gene: 10. In germline, CDR1 is KGHSH, CDR2 LQKENI. The CDR3 has 14 amino acids. CDR3 loop: CASTPGQGVYEQYF. CDR3 DNA sequence: TGTGCCAGCACCCCCGGACAGGGAGTATACGAGCAGTACTTC.

The chain recombines TRBV9 with TRBJ1-1; D call uncertain. V lost 2 bases and J lost 5, with 13 bases in between. Germline V lookup: CDR1 SGDLS, CDR2 YYNGEE. The CDR3 sequence is 14 residues long. The CDR3 region is CASSVGSAGTEAFF. In DNA, the CDR3 is TGTGCCAGCAGCGTTGGGTCGGCGGGGACTGAAGCTTTCTTT.

The chain has TRBV28 and TRBJ2-7; the D is unclear. The germline V gene encodes CDR1 MDHEN and CDR2 SYDVKM. V lost 6 bases and J lost 2, with 17 bases in between. The CDR3 has 15 amino acids. The CDR3 is CASSRRGVRPYEQYF. CDR3 coding DNA: TGTGCCAGCAGCCGAAGAGGAGTGCGTCCCTACGAGCAGTACTTC.

This clone came up once. The V gene is TRBV28, the J gene TRBJ1-4; 8 positions match TRBD1. The CDR3 has 16 residues. Germline CDR1 reads MDHEN; CDR2 reads SYDVKM. The J segment lost 2 bases and the V segment lost 2 bases, leaving 4 bases of the junction unmatched. CDR3 sequence (DNA): TGTGCCAGCAGTTTACAGGGGGCGATGACTAATGAAAAACTGTTTTTT. Translating it yields CASSLQGAMTNEKLFF.